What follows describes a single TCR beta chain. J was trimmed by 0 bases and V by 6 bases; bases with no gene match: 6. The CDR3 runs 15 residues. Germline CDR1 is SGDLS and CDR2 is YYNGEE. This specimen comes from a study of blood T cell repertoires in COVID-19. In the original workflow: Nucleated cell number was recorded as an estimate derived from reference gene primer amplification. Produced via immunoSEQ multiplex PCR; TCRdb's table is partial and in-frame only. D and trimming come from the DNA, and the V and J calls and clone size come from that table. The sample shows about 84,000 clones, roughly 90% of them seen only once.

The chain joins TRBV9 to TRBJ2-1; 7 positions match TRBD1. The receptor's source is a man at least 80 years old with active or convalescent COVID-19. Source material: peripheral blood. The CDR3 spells CASTYGQASYNEQFF. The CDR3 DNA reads TGTGCCAGCACCTATGGACAGGCCTCCTACAATGAGCAGTTCTTC.